Sequencing of this TCR beta chain was carried out in a study of shared clonotypes between healthy human individuals. Some clones are missing from TCRdb's copy, which holds only in-frame ones; the method was immunoSEQ multiplex PCR. The sample holds 2,500,000 or so clones, approximately 94% seen once. The CDR3 contains 16 residues. Per the germline V gene, CDR1 is SGDLS and CDR2 is YYNGEE. The ends lost 3 bases at V and 4 bases at J; junction bases unmatched: 8. The rearrangement uses TRBV9 and TRBJ2-5; TRBD2 matches at 11 bases. The TCR sequence derives from a man aged 18 to 30 in good health. Some clones in this sample may be carry-over from other donors' samples. Sequenced input: naive CD4+ T cells from PBMCs. Subset meaning: CD45RA+ positively selected. Here the CDR3 reads CASSATSGRNGETQYF. The CDR3 DNA follows: TGTGCCAGCAGCGCAACTAGCGGGAGAAATGGAGAGACCCAGTACTTC.